The 28 T cell receptor beta chains below come from one sample, sequenced in a study of Graves' ophthalmopathy and Graves' hyperthyroidism (dated by TCRdb to 2017 to 2018). Sequencing took place on an Illumina HiSeq 2000. TCR beta CDR3 regions were amplified from RNA transcripts for repertoire sequencing. A first-round RT-PCR used HTBI primers with the Qiagen OneStep RT-PCR kit, followed by a second-round multiplex PCR, size selection and purification. TCRdb cleaned the public reads at Q25 with fastp, built clones with MiXCR and kept in-frame beta chains. Each CDR3 protein gets just one entry, which takes the most common genes and DNA from the rows behind it. This sample holds 400,000 or so distinct CDR3 sequences; about a sixth were observed only once. The leading ten clones occupy roughly 2.4% of the sample. The specimen was peripheral blood. The receptors were gathered from an adult woman with stable Graves' hyperthyroidism.

This clonotype was counted many times. V and J are TRBV12-3 or TRBV12-4 and TRBJ1-6, with D uncertain. V lost 3 bases to trimming and J lost 7 bases, with 16 bases between them. The CDR3 runs to 16 residues. The CDR3 DNA is TGTGCCAGCAGTTTTGTCCCCGGATTAACGAATTCACCCCTCCACTTT. Its translation is CASSFVPGLTNSPLHF.

In its sample, this clonotype was seen once. V is TRBV6-1 and J is TRBJ2-6; D is unresolved. CDR3 length: 15 amino acids. Germline lookup yields CDR1 MNHNS and CDR2 SASEGT. The V end lost 2 bases, the J end lost 0 bases, and 5 bases lay between the germline ends. The CDR3 here is CASSERSSGANVLTF. The CDR3 region has the DNA TGTGCCAGCAGTGAAAGGAGCTCTGGGGCCAACGTCCTGACTTTC.

A few counts support this clonotype. The CDR3 DNA sequence: TGTGCCAGCAGCTTGAACGGCAGGCCATATGGCTACACCTTC. It is translated as CASSLNGRPYGYTF. The chain is built from TRBV5-5 and TRBJ1-2, with D unclear. CDR1 is SGHKS and CDR2 is YYEKEE in the germline V gene (reference sequence). The CDR3 is 14 residues long. V shed 1 base and J shed 5 bases, with 12 bases lying between them.

Points on this clonotype: A much larger clone lies a single base off, so this may be a read error. This chain connects TRBV28 to TRBJ2-2; the D gene is possibly TRBD2 (7 bases). The CDR3 has 14 amino acids. CDR1 is MDHEN, CDR2 SYDVKM, per germline. CDR3 protein: CASSFRGDTGKLFF. As DNA, the CDR3 is TGTGCCAGCAGTTTTCGGGGGGACACCGGGAAGCTGTTTTTT.

This clonotype has just a few counts. This clone may be a read error of a much larger clone one base away. The chain uses TRBV12-3 or TRBV12-4 and TRBJ2-1; weak D call: TRBD2 (6 bases). The CDR3 totals 13 residues. Here the CDR3 reads CASSFGGYNEKFF. In DNA, the CDR3 is TGTGCCAGCAGTTTCGGGGGATACAATGAGAAGTTCTTC.

This clonotype showed up many times. The chain is built from TRBV7-8 and TRBJ2-5; 12 bases are shared with TRBD1. Looked up from germline, CDR1 is SGHVS and CDR2 is FQNEAQ. With 7 bases clipped from V and 6 bases from J, the junction kept 15 bases outside the gene matches. The CDR3 runs to 17 residues. The CDR3 loop reads CASTPRARGTGGQTQYF. The CDR3 bases are TGTGCCAGCACCCCTAGGGCGAGGGGGACAGGGGGCCAGACCCAGTACTTC. Drawing the rest from reference TRBV7-8 and TRBJ2-5, the complete variable domain is GAGVSQSPRYKVAKRGQDVALRCDPISGHVSLFWYQQALGQGPEFLTYFQNEAQLDKSGLPSDRFFAERPEGSVSTLKIQRTQQEDSAVYLCASTPRARGTGGQTQYFGPGTRLLVL.

This clonotype occurred many times. The chain employs TRBV28 and TRBJ2-7; no clear D gene. V was trimmed by 1 base and J by 0 bases, leaving 10 bases between them. In germline, CDR1 is MDHEN, CDR2 SYDVKM. This CDR3 has 15 amino acids. The CDR3 protein is CASSLSARSSYEQYF. The CDR3, as DNA: TGTGCCAGCAGTTTATCGGCGCGTTCCTCCTACGAGCAGTACTTC. The whole variable domain, remainder taken from reference TRBV28 and TRBJ2-7, is DVKVTQSSRYLVKRTGEKVFLECVQDMDHENMFWYRQDPGLGLRLIYFSYDVKMKEKGDIPEGYSVSREKKERFSLILESASTNQTSMYLCASSLSARSSYEQYFGPGTRLTVT.

This clonotype was counted a few times. The chain has TRBV4-1 and TRBJ2-7, with TRBD2 identical over 7 bases. J was trimmed by 0 bases and V by 3 bases; bases with no gene match: 14. CDR1 is MGHRA, CDR2 YSYEKL, per germline. This CDR3 has 18 residues. CDR3 sequence: CASSQSPAGPMSSYEQYF. In DNA, the CDR3 is TGCGCCAGCAGCCAGTCGCCAGCGGGACCGATGAGCTCCTACGAGCAGTACTTC.

This clonotype came up many times. The chain has TRBV12-3 or TRBV12-4 and TRBJ2-5, with D perhaps TRBD1 (6 bases). The CDR3 spans 16 residues. Trimming took 1 base from V and 4 from J, leaving 16 bases between them. CDR3 nucleotide sequence: TGTGCCAGCAGTTTAGTTCTGGGAGAAGGGGGAGAGACCCAGTACTTC. Its protein is CASSLVLGEGGETQYF.

This clonotype was counted many times. The chain joins TRBV7-2 to TRBJ2-7; D is perhaps TRBD1 or TRBD2 (5 bases each). This CDR3 comprises 13 residues. CDR1 is SGHTA, CDR2 FQGNSA, per germline. V was clipped by 1 base and J by 11 bases, with 15 bases between them. The DNA for the CDR3 is TGTGCCAGCAGCTTAGATTGGGACCCGAGGGAGTACTTC. Translation: CASSLDWDPREYF.

With respect to this clonotype: A much larger clone lies a single base off, so this may be a read error. The CDR3 DNA follows: TGTGCCAGCAGCTCCACGGAACCGGGAGTGGGGTACGAGCAGTACTTC. As protein: CASSSTEPGVGYEQYF. This chain uses TRBV11-2 with TRBJ2-7, with D tentatively TRBD2 (6 bases). The germline CDR1 and CDR2 sequences are SGHAT and FQNNGV. The V end lost 4 bases, the J end lost 4 bases, and 20 bases lay between the germline ends. This CDR3 spans 16 amino acids.

The genes are TRBV29-1 and TRBJ2-1, with TRBD2 matching over 9 bases. J lost 7 bases, V lost 5 bases, and 9 bases had no gene match. The CDR3 runs to 14 residues. Germline CDR1 reads SQVTM; CDR2 reads ANQGSEA. The CDR3 sequence is CSVSAGGRENEQFF. CDR3 coding DNA: TGCAGCGTTTCAGCGGGAGGCCGAGAGAATGAGCAGTTCTTC.

This clonotype was seen ten or more times. The chain carries TRBV18 and TRBJ2-2, with no clear D. Trimming cost V 3 bases and J 3 bases, with 8 bases left between them. CDR1 is KGHSH, CDR2 LQKENI, per germline. The CDR3 spans 14 residues. The CDR3: CASSPQTDTGELFF. The CDR3, as DNA: TGTGCCAGCTCACCCCAAACCGACACCGGGGAGCTGTTTTTT.

This chain links TRBV12-3 or TRBV12-4 with TRBJ2-7; TRBD2 matches at 13 bases. The CDR3 covers 17 residues. The V segment lost 5 bases and the J segment 4 bases; nucleotides outside the gene matches: 11. CDR3 region: CASSAETSGRMAYEQYF. CDR3 coding DNA: TGTGCCAGCAGTGCCGAGACTAGCGGGAGGATGGCTTACGAGCAGTACTTC.

The sample holds many counts of this clonotype. This sequence joins TRBV6-1 and TRBJ2-5; 8 nucleotides line up with TRBD1. Germline V gene lookup returns CDR1 MNHNS and CDR2 SASEGT. Trimming took 4 bases from V and 5 from J; bases not matched to a gene: 12. The CDR3 contains 16 residues. The chain's CDR3 is CASSAETGVGRETQYF. CDR3 in DNA: TGTGCCAGCAGTGCAGAGACAGGGGTCGGTCGTGAGACCCAGTACTTC.

The sample holds many counts of this clonotype. The chain couples TRBV7-9 to TRBJ2-5, with 9 positions matching TRBD1. The length of the CDR3 is 17 residues. Germline V lookup: CDR1 SEHNR, CDR2 FQNEAQ (reference sequence). The V and J ends lost 2 bases and 1 base, in that order; junction bases with no gene match: 8. This CDR3 is CASSLTGTGLFQETQYF. CDR3 coding DNA: TGTGCCAGCAGCTTAACCGGGACAGGGCTCTTCCAAGAGACCCAGTACTTC.

The sample holds many counts of this clonotype. The genes are TRBV29-1 and TRBJ1-3; 7 bases align to TRBD1. After removal of 7 bases from V and 7 bases from J, the junction contained 13 bases not matched to a gene. From germline, CDR1 is SQVTM and CDR2 ANQGSEA. This CDR3 region has 14 residues. The CDR3 reads CSARTGLMGNTIYF. The CDR3 DNA sequence: TGCAGCGCTCGGACAGGCTTGATGGGGAACACCATATATTTT. The complete variable domain, with remaining parts taken from reference TRBV29-1 and TRBJ1-3, reads SAVISQKPSRDICQRGTSLTIQCQVDSQVTMMFWYRQQPGQSLTLIATANQGSEATYESGFVIDKFPISRPNLTFSTLTVSNMSPEDSSIYLCSARTGLMGNTIYFGEGSWLTVV.

The rearrangement uses TRBV28 and TRBJ2-7; D gene unclear. The V end lost 4 bases, the J end lost 3 bases, and 13 bases lay between the germline ends. The CDR3 runs 14 residues. The germline CDR1 and CDR2 sequences are MDHEN and SYDVKM. CDR3 loop: CASSSDGLGYEQYF. CDR3 nucleotide sequence: TGTGCCAGCAGTTCTGACGGGTTGGGCTACGAGCAGTACTTC.

Many counts were recorded for this clonotype. CDR3 sequence (DNA): TGTGCCAGCAGCGGGGGGGGGACAGGGCTTGGTGAGCAGTACTTC. Encoded protein: CASSGGGTGLGEQYF. The rearrangement links TRBV28 to TRBJ2-7, with a tentative D call TRBD1 (9 bases). Deletions cut 6 bases from V and 7 bases from J, with 22 bases between. Germline CDR1 and CDR2: MDHEN and SYDVKM. This CDR3 spans 15 amino acids.

This clonotype was found many times. The CDR3 spells CASSEEDVGQPGAGNTIYF. The CDR3 DNA follows: TGTGCCAGCAGTGAAGAAGATGTCGGACAGCCAGGCGCTGGAAACACCATATATTTT. The chain carries TRBV6-1 and TRBJ1-3; possible D gene TRBD1, 6 bases. The CDR3 extends over 19 amino acids. Trimming removed 1 base at V and 2 bases at J, with 21 bases between. Germline values: CDR1 MNHNS, CDR2 SASEGT.

This clonotype was observed many times. V gene TRBV30 combines with J gene TRBJ2-4, with a possible D match to TRBD2 (5 bases). Trimming removed 0 bases from V and 13 bases from J, with 10 bases in between. Germline V CDR1 and CDR2: GTSNPN, SVGIG (reference sequence). The CDR3 runs to 11 residues. The CDR3 protein is CAWSVMRVQYF. The DNA of the CDR3 is TGTGCCTGGAGTGTAATGAGGGTACAGTACTTC. Combining the CDR3 with reference TRBV30 and TRBJ2-4 gives the whole variable domain SQTIHQWPATLVQPVGSPLSLECTVEGTSNPNLYWYRQAAGRGLQLLFYSVGIGQISSEVPQNLSASRPQDRQFILSSKKLLLSDSGFYLCAWSVMRVQYFGAGTRLSVL.

Many counts were recorded for this clonotype. The J gene is TRBJ2-4, the V gene TRBV5-1; D may match TRBD1 or TRBD2 (5 bases each). Germline lookup yields CDR1 SGHRS and CDR2 YFSETQ. V shed 2 bases and J shed 4 bases, with 10 bases lying between them. The length of the CDR3 is 14 residues. This CDR3 is CASSFGTDKNIQYF. The CDR3 bases are TGCGCCAGCAGCTTCGGGACGGATAAAAACATTCAGTACTTC. Variable domain in full (rest from reference TRBV5-1 and TRBJ2-4): KAGVTQTPRYLIKTRGQQVTLSCSPISGHRSVSWYQQTPGQGLQFLFEYFSETQRNKGNFPGRFSGRQFSNSRSEMNVSTLELGDSALYLCASSFGTDKNIQYFGAGTRLSVL.

The chain joins TRBV5-6 to TRBJ1-2, with D tentatively TRBD1 (5 bases). V dropped 0 bases and J dropped 6 bases, with 12 bases sitting between them. Germline V gene sequence: CDR1 SGHDT, CDR2 YYEEEE. The CDR3 is made up of 14 amino acids. CDR3 amino acids: CASSLGGARHGYTF. The CDR3 DNA reads TGTGCCAGCAGCTTGGGAGGGGCCCGCCATGGCTACACCTTC.

The table lists this clonotype with a few counts. The chain joins TRBV28 to TRBJ1-6; D perhaps matches TRBD1 (6 bases). The CDR3 consists of 18 residues. Looked up from germline, CDR1 is MDHEN and CDR2 is SYDVKM. With 4 bases removed from V and 0 bases from J, the gap between germline ends came to 16 bases. The CDR3 protein is CASSSAGTYSSYNSPLHF. In DNA, the CDR3 is TGTGCCAGCAGTTCGGCGGGGACATACAGCTCCTATAATTCACCCCTCCACTTT.

This clonotype appeared many times. CDR3 residues: CASSLSVDTEAFF. Here the CDR3 DNA reads TGTGCCAGCAGTTTATCGGTCGACACTGAAGCTTTCTTT. The chain carries TRBV27 and TRBJ1-1; D remains ambiguous. Germline values: CDR1 MNHEY, CDR2 SMNVEV (reference sequence). The CDR3 has 13 amino acids. V lost 0 bases and J 3 bases, leaving 5 bases between the germline ends.

In this sample, this clonotype turned up many times. V usage is TRBV2 and J usage is TRBJ2-5; TRBD1 agrees at 9 bases. The germline V gene encodes CDR1 SNHLY and CDR2 FYNNEI. V lost 5 bases to trimming and J lost 4 bases; unmatched junction nucleotides: 8. There are 15 residues in the CDR3. The CDR3 DNA follows: TGTGCCAGCAGTTCCACGACAGGGGGGGCAGAGACCCAGTACTTC. This gives the protein CASSSTTGGAETQYF.

This clonotype was detected many times. This chain links TRBV10-3 with TRBJ1-1, with D possibly TRBD1 on 5 matching bases. The germline gives CDR1 ENHRY, CDR2 SYGVKD. CDR3 length: 12 residues. V gave up 6 bases and J gave up 3 bases, with 8 bases separating them. CDR3 DNA sequence: TGTGCCATCAGCGACAGCTACACTGAAGCTTTCTTT. It is translated as CAISDSYTEAFF.

The table lists this clonotype with many counts. The rearrangement joins TRBV6-1 to TRBJ1-6; no clear D. Germline V gene sequence: CDR1 MNHNS, CDR2 SASEGT. V shed 8 bases and J shed 7 bases, with 15 bases lying between them. CDR3 length: 14 amino acids. As DNA, the CDR3 is TGTGCCAGCTTACCTTTGACTGGGAATTCACCCCTCCACTTT. Protein sequence: CASLPLTGNSPLHF.